The sample holds a few counts of the clone carrying this T cell receptor (beta chain). The CDR3 runs 14 residues. V was clipped by 1 base and J by 4 bases; unmatched bases: 3. From germline, CDR1 is SQVTM and CDR2 ANQGSEA. Individual cDNA molecules were tagged with unique molecular identifiers. TCRdb re-called the 5' RACE reads with MiXCR, one entry per CDR3 protein. The sample carries some 64,000 distinct CDR3 sequences, roughly 9% recorded once. The data are from a study of early T cells in non-severe SARS-CoV-2 infection. Study summary: Whole-blood bulk RNA, unsorted, was sequenced, and chains were unpaired.

The sequencing here drew on whole blood, taken at baseline. The rearrangement uses TRBV29-1 and TRBJ2-2; 7 nucleotides match TRBD1. The clonotype comes from an adult who was a healthcare worker with PCR-confirmed SARS-CoV-2 infection or an uninfected control (not recorded which). The CDR3 reads CSVEVRGSTGELFF. Written as DNA, the CDR3 is TGCAGCGTTGAAGTCAGGGGGAGCACCGGGGAGCTGTTTTTT.